This TCR beta chain is from a study of blood T cell repertoires in COVID-19. In the study overall: The United States, Italy and Spain supplied acute and convalescent COVID-19 samples. Sample material is recorded as cDNA or gDNA derived from T cells, B-cell-depleted T cells, or PBMCs.

Methods used by the authors: By means of reference gene primer amplification, nucleated cell counts were estimated. Sequencing used immunoSEQ multiplex PCR; TCRdb keeps in-frame clones, though not all of them. The V and J calls and clone size are taken from that table; D and trimming were inferred from the DNA. The sample consists of some 220,000 clones, around 81% of them appearing once. Germline V gene sequence: CDR1 KGHDR, CDR2 SFDVKD. The J segment lost 4 bases and the V segment lost 4 bases, leaving 8 bases of the junction unmatched. The CDR3 contains 16 residues. The specimen was peripheral blood. The chain links TRBV24-1 to TRBJ2-5, with 10 bases matching TRBD1. The clonotype comes from a woman in her 70s with acute or convalescent COVID-19. The CDR3: CATSESGTGDGETQYF. Written as DNA, the CDR3 is TGTGCCACCAGTGAATCCGGGACAGGGGATGGAGAGACCCAGTACTTC.